This entry features one T cell receptor (beta chain) sequence. The antigen remains unidentified. The CDR3 consists of 18 residues. Germline trimming cut 2 bases from V and 6 bases from J; bases unmatched to any gene: 14. The record originates from a study of response to subunit inactivated influenza vaccine. TCRdb recomputed calls from the RT-PCR reads with MiXCR, one row per CDR3 protein. The sample lists about 500,000 distinct CDR3 sequences, 15% to 20% seen once, with less than 4% in the top ten. Study-level results: With each seasonal influenza vaccination, the authors suggested, few new T cells are recruited.

This TCR was recovered from a man aged 45 to 75 who received an inactivated influenza vaccine. The starting material was CD4+ T cells sorted from PBMCs, obtained 23 months after vaccination. This chain connects TRBV12-3 or TRBV12-4 to TRBJ2-2; 8 bases are a match to TRBD2. CDR3 coding DNA: TGTGCCAGCAGTTTACGGGGGGGAGCGGGAGCGATTCCCGGGGAGCTGTTTTTT. Encoded protein: CASSLRGGAGAIPGELFF.